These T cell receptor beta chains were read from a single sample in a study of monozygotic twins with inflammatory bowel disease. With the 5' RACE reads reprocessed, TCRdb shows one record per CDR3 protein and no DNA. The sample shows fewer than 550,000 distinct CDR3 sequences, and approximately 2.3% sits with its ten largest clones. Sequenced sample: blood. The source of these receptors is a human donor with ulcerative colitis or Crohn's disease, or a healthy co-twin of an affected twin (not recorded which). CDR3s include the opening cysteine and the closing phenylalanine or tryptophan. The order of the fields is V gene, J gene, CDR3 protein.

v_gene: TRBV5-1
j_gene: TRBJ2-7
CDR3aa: CASSLEANRGYEQYF

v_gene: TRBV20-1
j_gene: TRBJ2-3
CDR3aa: CSARDTGGGSGDTQYF

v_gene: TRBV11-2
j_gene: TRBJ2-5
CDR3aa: CASSSPALTSGGQETQYF

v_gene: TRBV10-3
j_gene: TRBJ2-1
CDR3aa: CAISESTVLAGGGEQFF

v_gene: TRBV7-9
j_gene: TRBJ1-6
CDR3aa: CASSLGWQGDSPLHF

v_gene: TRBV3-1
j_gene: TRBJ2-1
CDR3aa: CASSQEVVGGQFF

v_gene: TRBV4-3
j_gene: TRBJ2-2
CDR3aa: CASSDGQGLNTGELFF

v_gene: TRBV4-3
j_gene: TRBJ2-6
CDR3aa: CASSQETDPFFGANVLTF

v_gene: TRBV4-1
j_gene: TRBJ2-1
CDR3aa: CASSLPGLVSEQFF

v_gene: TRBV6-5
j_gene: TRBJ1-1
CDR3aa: CASRWDRGTEAFF

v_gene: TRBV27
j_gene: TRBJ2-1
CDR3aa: CASTRLAGGPKSYNEQFF

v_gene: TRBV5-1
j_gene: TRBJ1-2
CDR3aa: CASSLPTGQRGYTF

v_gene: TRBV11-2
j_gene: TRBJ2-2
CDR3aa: CASSLTGASTGELFF

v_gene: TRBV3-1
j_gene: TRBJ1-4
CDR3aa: CASSQGDLWNEKLFF

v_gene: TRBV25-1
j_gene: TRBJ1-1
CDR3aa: CASRSVNTEAFF

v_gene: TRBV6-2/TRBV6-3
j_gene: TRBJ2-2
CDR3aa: CASSYVAGGGNTGELFF

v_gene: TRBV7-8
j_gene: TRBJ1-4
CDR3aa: CASSQGRGEKLFF

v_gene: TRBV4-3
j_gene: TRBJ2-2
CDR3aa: CASSQQPPGTSNTGELFF

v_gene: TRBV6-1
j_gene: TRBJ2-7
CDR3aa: CASRGIAGVSYEQYF

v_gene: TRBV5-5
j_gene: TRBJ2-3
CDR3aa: CASRTLGAGVTDTQYF

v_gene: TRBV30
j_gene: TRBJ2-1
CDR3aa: CAWSVLRSSYNEQFF

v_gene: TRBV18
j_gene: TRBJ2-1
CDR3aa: CASSPGRDSDGDNEQFF

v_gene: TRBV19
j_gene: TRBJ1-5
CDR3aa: CASSIPRDLSNQPQHF

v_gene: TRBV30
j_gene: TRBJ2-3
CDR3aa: CAWSGSGFRTDTQYF

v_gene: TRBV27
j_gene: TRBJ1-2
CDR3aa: CASSLLRGQGGYTF

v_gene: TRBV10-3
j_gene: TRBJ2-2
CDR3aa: CAISVQRNTGELFF

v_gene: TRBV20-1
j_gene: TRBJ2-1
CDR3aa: CSAYTVPGLAGGSYNEQFF

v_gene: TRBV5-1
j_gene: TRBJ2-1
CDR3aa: CASSRTSGLRVNEQFF

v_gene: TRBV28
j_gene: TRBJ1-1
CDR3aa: CASSALQGASTEAFF

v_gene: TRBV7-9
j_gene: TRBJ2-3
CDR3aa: CASSSMGLVSGPDTQYF

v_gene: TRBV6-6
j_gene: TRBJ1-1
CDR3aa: CASTQRGVAFF

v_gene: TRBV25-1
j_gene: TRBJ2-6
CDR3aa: CAMPGTIASGANVLTF

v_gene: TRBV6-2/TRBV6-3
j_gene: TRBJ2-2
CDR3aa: CAAGQRGTGELFF

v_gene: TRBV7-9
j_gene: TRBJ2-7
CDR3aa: CASSPNHEQYF

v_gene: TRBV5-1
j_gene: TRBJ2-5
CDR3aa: CASSSLSPSRGHRETQYF

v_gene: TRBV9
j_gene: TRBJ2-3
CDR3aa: CASSVVGGGGRRNTQYF

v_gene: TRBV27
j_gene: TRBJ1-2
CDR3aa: CASSAAGTFNYTF

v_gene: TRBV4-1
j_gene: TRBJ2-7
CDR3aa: CASSQGMASRDEQYF

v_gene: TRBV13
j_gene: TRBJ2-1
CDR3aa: CASRERVRSYNEQFF

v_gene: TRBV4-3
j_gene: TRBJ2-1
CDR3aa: CASSQGGNGEQFF

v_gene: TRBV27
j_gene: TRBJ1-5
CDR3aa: CASSLWGHSNQPQHF

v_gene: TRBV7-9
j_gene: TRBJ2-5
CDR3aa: CASSLAGPQYF

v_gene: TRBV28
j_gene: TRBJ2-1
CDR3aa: CASSLGQGWGNEQFF

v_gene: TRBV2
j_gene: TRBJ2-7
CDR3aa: CASKQVGQGFYEQYF

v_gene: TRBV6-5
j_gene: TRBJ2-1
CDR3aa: CASSYSRSSGAYNEQFF

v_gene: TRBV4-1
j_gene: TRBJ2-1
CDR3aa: CASSQDGSYNEQFF

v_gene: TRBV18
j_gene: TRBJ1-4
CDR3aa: CASSPVGQGAEKLFF